This T cell receptor (beta chain) was recovered during a study of molecular identifiers for immune sequencing clone quantification. This clonotype turned up a few times. After removal of 0 bases from V and 10 bases from J, the junction contained 12 bases not matched to a gene. CDR1 and CDR2 from the germline V gene are DFQATT and SNEGSKA (reference sequence). There are 15 residues in the CDR3. TCRdb redid the calling of the PCR reads with MiXCR, one entry per CDR3 protein. Among some 650,000 distinct CDR3 sequences, 15% to 20% were seen once, and the ten largest hold about 0.9%. The sequence was collected from a human donor in good health. Some libraries in this study had Jurkat cell RNA spiked in. This chain connects TRBV20-1 to TRBJ2-5; 9 bases align to TRBD2. Input material: naive CD8+ T cells from blood, with Jurkat cell RNA spiked in. As for subset: FACS-sorted CD8+CD4-CCR7+CD45RA+ naive T cells. CDR3 bases: TGCAGTGCTAGAGAGTGGCGGGGGGGGGAGGGGGACCAGTACTTC. Encoded protein: CSAREWRGGEGDQYF.